Only a few counts were recorded for the clone carrying this TCR beta chain. The antigen remains unidentified. The entry originates in a study of somatic mutations in cytotoxic T cells in rheumatoid arthritis. About the research overall: No treatment had yet been given when patient blood (30 ml EDTA) was drawn, right after diagnosis. The researchers flow-sorted some T-cell populations stained with V beta antibodies and got nearly 100% purity, and these included V beta1+ cells sequenced for TCRB.

V lost 11 bases, J lost 3 bases, and 11 bases lay in between. The CDR3 spans 11 residues. CDR1 and CDR2 (germline): SNHLY, FYNNEI. Findings and limits, study-wide: No correction for multiple comparisons was applied to the slight TRBV07 underrepresentation in rheumatoid arthritis patients.

Authors' processing steps: The authors compared patient CD8+ clones larger than 1% against published virus-specific TCRB sequences. Only a few of these clones matched. Clones were sequenced by immunoSEQ multiplex PCR, and TCRdb holds only the in-frame ones, with some missing. V, J and clone size reflect that table, while D and trimming were determined from the DNA. The sample has 14,000 or so clones, approximately 75% seen once. V and J are TRBV2 and TRBJ2-7; D is undetermined. The receptor's source is an adult with rheumatoid arthritis. Sequencing was done on a sample of CD8+ T cells sorted from blood. This CDR3 is CASGQVYEQYF. The CDR3 DNA is TGTGCCTCAGGTCAGGTCTACGAGCAGTACTTC.